Only one count was recorded for the clone carrying this T cell receptor beta chain. Its target is unknown. The data belong to a study of T cell responses to AZD1222 COVID-19 vaccine. On the study more broadly: Recipients boosted at about 4 weeks or about 12 weeks are pooled.

Study results and limitations: Vaccine-associated CD4 TCRs ranged over spike, dominating at 160-218 and 743-854. Donors skewed white British and female; clonal diversity was possibly underestimated.

The data were produced by immunoSEQ multiplex PCR, yet TCRdb's version contains in-frame clones alone and is incomplete. The table includes roughly 150,000 clones, 80% to 95% detected once. Germline-derived CDR1 and CDR2 are WSHSY and SAAADI. Between the trimmed V and J ends, which lost 6 bases and 1 base, there was a span of 13 bases. The CDR3 runs 14 residues. The sequenced sample was peripheral blood, obtained on day 0 of AZD1222 vaccination. The TCR was taken from an adult in good health. This chain connects TRBV10-2 to TRBJ2-7; TRBD1 or TRBD2 may be the D gene (6 bases each). This chain's CDR3 is CASRGGGLSYEQYF. CDR3 bases: TGCGCCAGCAGAGGAGGGGGGCTATCCTACGAGCAGTACTTC.